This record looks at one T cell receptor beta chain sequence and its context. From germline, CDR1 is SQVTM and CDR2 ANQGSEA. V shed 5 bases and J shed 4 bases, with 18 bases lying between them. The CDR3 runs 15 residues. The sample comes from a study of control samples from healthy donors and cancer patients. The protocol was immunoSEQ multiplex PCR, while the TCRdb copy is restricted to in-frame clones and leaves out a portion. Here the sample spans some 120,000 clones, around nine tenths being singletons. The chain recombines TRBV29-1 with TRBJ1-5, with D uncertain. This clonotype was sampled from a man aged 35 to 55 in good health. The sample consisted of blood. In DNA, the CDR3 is TGCAGCGTTAGGGTTGACCCCGGCGGGAATCAGCCCCAGCATTTT. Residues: CSVRVDPGGNQPQHF.